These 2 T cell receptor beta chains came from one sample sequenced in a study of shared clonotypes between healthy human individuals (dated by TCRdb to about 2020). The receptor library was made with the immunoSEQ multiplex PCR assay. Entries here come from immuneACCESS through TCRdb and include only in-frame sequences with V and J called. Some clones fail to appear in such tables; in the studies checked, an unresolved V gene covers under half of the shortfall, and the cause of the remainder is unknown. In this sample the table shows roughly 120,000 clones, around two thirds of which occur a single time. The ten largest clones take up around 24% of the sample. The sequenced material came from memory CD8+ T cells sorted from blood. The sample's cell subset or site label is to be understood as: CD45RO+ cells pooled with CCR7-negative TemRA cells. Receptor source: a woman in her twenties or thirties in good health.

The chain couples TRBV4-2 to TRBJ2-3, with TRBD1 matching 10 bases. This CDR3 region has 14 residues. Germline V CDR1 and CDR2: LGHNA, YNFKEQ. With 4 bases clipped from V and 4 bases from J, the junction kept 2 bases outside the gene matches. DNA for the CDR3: TGTGCCAGCAGCCTCGGACAGGGGGCAGATACGCAGTATTTT. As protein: CASSLGQGADTQYF.

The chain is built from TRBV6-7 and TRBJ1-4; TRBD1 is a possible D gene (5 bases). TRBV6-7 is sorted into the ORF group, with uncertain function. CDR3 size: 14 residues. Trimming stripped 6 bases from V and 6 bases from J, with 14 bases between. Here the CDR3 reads CASRSEGMDEKLFF. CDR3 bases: TGTGCCAGCAGGTCGGAGGGGATGGATGAAAAACTGTTTTTT.